These T cell receptor beta chains were read from a single sample in a study of control samples from healthy donors and cancer patients. The repertoire was sequenced with immunoSEQ multiplex PCR; TCRdb's copy has only in-frame clones and lacks some. In the table there are approximately 100,000 clones, around 85% of which are singletons. Input material: PBMCs. Receptors originate from an older man with lung cancer. The CDR3 runs from the conserved cysteine through the conserved F or W. D genes are given only for firm matches. Clone sizes are given selectively: once, few, many, or a class where the clone is expanded.

v_call: TRBV7-9
d_call: -
j_call: TRBJ2-2
clone_size: -
cdr3_nt: TGTGCCAGCAGCTTAGTTGGGTTAGGGCAGGACAACACCGGGGAGCTGTTTTTT
cdr3_aa: CASSLVGLGQDNTGELFF

v_call: TRBV2
d_call: -
j_call: TRBJ1-4
clone_size: once
cdr3_nt: TGTGCCAGCAGTGAGTTTTTGACAGGACGGAATGAAAAACTGTTTTTT
cdr3_aa: CASSEFLTGRNEKLFF

v_call: TRBV6-5
d_call: -
j_call: TRBJ2-3
clone_size: -
cdr3_nt: TGTGCCAGCAGTCGTCTCAGGGGAGGCACAGATACGCAGTATTTT
cdr3_aa: CASSRLRGGTDTQYF

v_call: TRBV9
d_call: -
j_call: TRBJ2-2
clone_size: -
cdr3_nt: TGTGCCAGCAGCTTTAGACAGGCCGGGGAGCTGTTTTTT
cdr3_aa: CASSFRQAGELFF

v_call: TRBV25-1
d_call: TRBD1
j_call: TRBJ1-2
clone_size: -
cdr3_nt: TGTGCCAGACCGGAGAAAGTACAGGGGGCCGACTATGGCTACACCTTC
cdr3_aa: CARPEKVQGADYGYTF

v_call: TRBV9
d_call: -
j_call: TRBJ1-2
clone_size: -
cdr3_nt: TGTGCCAGCAGCCCCACCCCTGCGGGCAGGGAGTTCGGCTACACCTTC
cdr3_aa: CASSPTPAGREFGYTF

v_call: TRBV11-2
d_call: TRBD1
j_call: TRBJ1-1
clone_size: -
cdr3_nt: TGTGCCAGCAGCTCATTCCGGGACAGAGCGAACACTGAAGCTTTCTTT
cdr3_aa: CASSSFRDRANTEAFF

v_call: TRBV3-1/TRBV3-2
d_call: -
j_call: TRBJ1-2
clone_size: -
cdr3_nt: TGTGCCAGCAGCCAAGGGCAGTACTATGGCTACACCTTC
cdr3_aa: CASSQGQYYGYTF

v_call: TRBV10-3
d_call: TRBD1
j_call: TRBJ1-6
clone_size: -
cdr3_nt: TGTGCCATAGGGACAGGGGGGTCACCCCTCCACTTT
cdr3_aa: CAIGTGGSPLHF

v_call: TRBV7-2
d_call: -
j_call: TRBJ2-5
clone_size: -
cdr3_nt: TGTGCCAGCAGCTTAGGAAGAAGCGGGACCCAGTACTTC
cdr3_aa: CASSLGRSGTQYF

v_call: TRBV5-1
d_call: -
j_call: TRBJ1-4
clone_size: -
cdr3_nt: TGCGCCAGCAGCTTGACAGGGAAGGGGGAAAAACTGTTTTTT
cdr3_aa: CASSLTGKGEKLFF

v_call: TRBV10-3
d_call: TRBD2
j_call: TRBJ2-1
clone_size: -
cdr3_nt: TGTGCCATCAGTGCTTTAGCGGGAAGCTCCTACAATGAGCAGTTCTTC
cdr3_aa: CAISALAGSSYNEQFF

v_call: TRBV9
d_call: -
j_call: TRBJ1-1
clone_size: -
cdr3_nt: TGTGCCAGCAGCGTTGACACCTACACTGAAGCTTTCTTT
cdr3_aa: CASSVDTYTEAFF

v_call: TRBV29-1
d_call: TRBD1
j_call: TRBJ1-2
clone_size: -
cdr3_nt: TGCAGCGTTGAAGTAACAGGGGGCTCTCTCAACTATGGCTACACCTTC
cdr3_aa: CSVEVTGGSLNYGYTF

v_call: TRBV5-6
d_call: -
j_call: TRBJ1-5
clone_size: -
cdr3_nt: TGTGCCAGCAGCTTGACGGGCGGGCCCAATCAGCCCCAGCATTTT
cdr3_aa: CASSLTGGPNQPQHF

v_call: TRBV6-5
d_call: -
j_call: TRBJ1-5
clone_size: -
cdr3_nt: TGTGCCAGCAGTTACAGGGCAGGCAATCAGCCCCAGCATTTT
cdr3_aa: CASSYRAGNQPQHF

v_call: TRBV2
d_call: -
j_call: TRBJ2-7
clone_size: -
cdr3_nt: TGTGCCAGCAGTGAGGTAGGCCAGGGCTACGAGCAGTACTTC
cdr3_aa: CASSEVGQGYEQYF

v_call: TRBV19
d_call: -
j_call: TRBJ2-2
clone_size: -
cdr3_nt: TGTGCCAGTACCGATATCGCGAACACCGGGGAGCTGTTTTTT
cdr3_aa: CASTDIANTGELFF

v_call: TRBV19
d_call: -
j_call: TRBJ2-2
clone_size: -
cdr3_nt: TGTGCCAGTAGTATACTGCTTGGGGAGCTGTTTTTT
cdr3_aa: CASSILLGELFF

v_call: TRBV6-1
d_call: -
j_call: TRBJ2-2
clone_size: few
cdr3_nt: TGTGCCAGCAGTGACGTTCGGGGTAGAGGGGAGCTGTTTTTT
cdr3_aa: CASSDVRGRGELFF

v_call: TRBV6-2/TRBV6-3
d_call: TRBD2
j_call: TRBJ2-2
clone_size: -
cdr3_nt: TGTGCCAGCAGTTGGCGGATGTCTAGCGGGGGGAACACCGGGGAGCTGTTTTTT
cdr3_aa: CASSWRMSSGGNTGELFF

v_call: TRBV19
d_call: -
j_call: TRBJ2-2
clone_size: -
cdr3_nt: TGTGCCAGTAGTATTAAGAAACAGATCTACACCGGGGAGCTGTTTTTT
cdr3_aa: CASSIKKQIYTGELFF

v_call: TRBV5-1
d_call: TRBD2
j_call: TRBJ2-7
clone_size: -
cdr3_nt: TGCGCCAGCAGCTCATTCCCGGGACTAGCGGGGGACGAGCAGTACTTC
cdr3_aa: CASSSFPGLAGDEQYF

v_call: TRBV12-5
d_call: -
j_call: TRBJ1-6
clone_size: once
cdr3_nt: TGTGCTAGTGGTCCCAGAGGGCCAGGGGTTGGTTCACCCCTCCACTTT
cdr3_aa: CASGPRGPGVGSPLHF

v_call: TRBV7-6
d_call: TRBD2
j_call: TRBJ2-2
clone_size: -
cdr3_nt: TGTGCCAGCAGCCCTCGGACTAGCGGGGGGACGCTTAACACCGGGGAGCTGTTTTTT
cdr3_aa: CASSPRTSGGTLNTGELFF

v_call: TRBV5-1
d_call: -
j_call: TRBJ2-2
clone_size: -
cdr3_nt: TGCGCCAGCAGCAAAACAGGTGGGAACACCGGGGAGCTGTTTTTT
cdr3_aa: CASSKTGGNTGELFF

v_call: TRBV5-1
d_call: -
j_call: TRBJ2-7
clone_size: -
cdr3_nt: TGCGCCAGCAGCGGGGGCCCAGGGAGCTCCTACGAGCAGTACTTC
cdr3_aa: CASSGGPGSSYEQYF

v_call: TRBV3-1/TRBV3-2
d_call: TRBD1
j_call: TRBJ1-2
clone_size: -
cdr3_nt: TGTGCCAGCAGCCCAGGGGGCGGGTATGGCTACACCTTC
cdr3_aa: CASSPGGGYGYTF

v_call: TRBV5-1
d_call: -
j_call: TRBJ2-1
clone_size: -
cdr3_nt: TGCGCCAGCAGCTTGCTTTCGGACTACAATGAGCAGTTCTTC
cdr3_aa: CASSLLSDYNEQFF

v_call: TRBV5-5
d_call: TRBD1
j_call: TRBJ1-5
clone_size: -
cdr3_nt: TGTGCCAGCAGCCTAAGACAGGGCGGTCAGCCCCAGCATTTT
cdr3_aa: CASSLRQGGQPQHF

v_call: TRBV5-1
d_call: -
j_call: TRBJ1-4
clone_size: few
cdr3_nt: TGCGCCAGCAGCCCGGGATCAAGTACTAATGAAAAACTGTTTTTT
cdr3_aa: CASSPGSSTNEKLFF

v_call: TRBV2
d_call: TRBD2
j_call: TRBJ2-5
clone_size: -
cdr3_nt: TGTGCCAGCAGTGCACGGACTAGCGTGGAGACCCAGTACTTC
cdr3_aa: CASSARTSVETQYF

v_call: TRBV5-4
d_call: -
j_call: TRBJ1-5
clone_size: -
cdr3_nt: TGTGCCAGCAGCTTGTGGTCTGCGTCGGGGCAGCCCCAGCATTTT
cdr3_aa: CASSLWSASGQPQHF

v_call: TRBV21-1
d_call: -
j_call: TRBJ2-7
clone_size: -
cdr3_nt: TGTGCCAGCAGCAAAGCGAACGGATACGAGCAGTACTTC
cdr3_aa: CASSKANGYEQYF

v_call: TRBV9
d_call: TRBD1
j_call: TRBJ2-3
clone_size: -
cdr3_nt: TGTGCCAGCAGCGACCACAGGGGGCACGATACGCAGTATTTT
cdr3_aa: CASSDHRGHDTQYF

v_call: TRBV5-1
d_call: -
j_call: TRBJ1-3
clone_size: -
cdr3_nt: TGCGCCAGCAGCTTGTCGCCAGGTAGCTCTGGAAACACCATATATTTT
cdr3_aa: CASSLSPGSSGNTIYF

v_call: TRBV10-3
d_call: TRBD2
j_call: TRBJ2-1
clone_size: -
cdr3_nt: TGTGCCATCAGTGATGAGCGGGGGGGCTCTATCTATGAGCAGTTCTTC
cdr3_aa: CAISDERGGSIYEQFF

v_call: TRBV4-2
d_call: TRBD1
j_call: TRBJ2-2
clone_size: -
cdr3_nt: TGTGCCAGCAGCCAGGAGACAGGGATGGGCGCCGGGGAGCTGTTTTTT
cdr3_aa: CASSQETGMGAGELFF